Given below is one T cell receptor beta chain in context. Its antigen is currently unknown. This sample was included in a study of human thymus T cells. Profiling relied on immunoSEQ multiplex PCR, and the TCRdb table lists in-frame clones only, not all of them. Here the sample spans tens of thousands of clones, approximately 93% being singletons. Whole-study results and caveats: What appeared biased in thymic and blood repertoires was the usage of V and J genes.

Those donating were healthy Finnish infants in corrective surgery for congenital heart defects. Only four of the eight donors provided an approximately 0.5-1 mL blood sample. V was cut by 0 bases and J by 3 bases, with 4 bases left in between. From germline, CDR1 is SGHNT and CDR2 YYREEE (reference sequence). The CDR3 is 13 amino acids. This receptor was obtained from a boy under two years old with a congenital heart defect but otherwise immunologically healthy. The rearrangement links TRBV5-4 to TRBJ1-5, with D hard to call. Specimen: blood. CDR3 sequence: CASSLDTNQPQHF. The DNA for the CDR3 is TGTGCCAGCAGCTTGGACACCAATCAGCCCCAGCATTTT.